The 15 T cell receptor beta chains in this list originate from one sample, sequenced in a study of tumor and adjacent non-tumor tissue in lung cancer. RNA was extracted from bulk tissue without any cell sorting. The library came from three nested PCR rounds adapted from ARM-PCR protocols. TCRdb analysed the multiplex PCR reads with MiXCR anew, one entry per CDR3 protein. The sample contains about 200,000 distinct CDR3 sequences, over 55% of which appear only once. The sequenced material came from lung tumor tissue. These receptors originate from a man aged 55 to 70 with non-small cell lung cancer.

The rearrangement links TRBV29-1 to TRBJ2-1; possibly TRBD1 for D (5 bases). Deletions cut 4 bases from V and 6 bases from J, with 10 bases between. The CDR3 totals 12 residues. CDR1 and CDR2 (germline): SQVTM, ANQGSEA. CDR3 sequence (DNA): TGCAGCGTTGCAGGGCAGGTCAATGAGCAGTTCTTC. This translates into CSVAGQVNEQFF.

The chain combines TRBV20-1 with TRBJ2-3; 13 bases line up with TRBD2. From germline, CDR1 is DFQATT and CDR2 SNEGSKA (reference sequence). This CDR3 comprises 13 residues. The CDR3 protein is CNVRLAGGYTQYF. The CDR3 nucleotides read TGCAATGTTAGACTAGCGGGAGGCTATACGCAGTATTTT.

To note about this clonotype: The junction does not match germline at one end; this may be a read error. The genes are TRBV29-1 and TRBJ2-1, with D unclear. Per the germline V gene, CDR1 is SQVTM and CDR2 is ANQGSEA. The CDR3 totals 12 residues. CDR3 in DNA: TGCAGCGTTGGAGCAGCTTACAATGAGGAGTTCTTC. The encoded protein is CSVGAAYNEEFF.

This clonotype was counted many times. The rearrangement joins TRBV10-2 to TRBJ2-3; a weak D match, TRBD2 (5 bases). Between the trimmed V and J ends, which lost 6 bases and 6 bases, there was a span of 19 bases. Germline CDR1 and CDR2: WSHSY and SAAADI. This CDR3 has 15 amino acids. This chain's CDR3 is CASRIGSGLYDTQYF. CDR3 coding DNA: TGCGCCAGCAGAATTGGGAGCGGTCTGTACGATACGCAGTATTTT.

This clonotype has just one count. The V gene is TRBV5-6, the J gene TRBJ2-4; D is uncertain. V lost 0 bases and J lost 8, with 15 bases in between. Per the germline V gene, CDR1 is SGHDT and CDR2 is YYEEEE. The CDR3 runs 15 residues. The DNA for the CDR3 is TGTGCCAGCAGCTTGGCCGGGTCATTTGGGGACATTCAGTACTTC. It translates to CASSLAGSFGDIQYF.

The gene calls are TRBV20-1 and TRBJ2-3; possible D gene TRBD2, 5 bases. Trimming removed 0 bases from V and 0 bases from J, with 10 bases in between. Germline CDR1 DFQATT, CDR2 SNEGSKA (reference sequence). This CDR3 spans 15 amino acids. The CDR3 DNA reads TGCAGTGCTAGAGAAGCGGTCGCCAGCACAGATACGCAGTATTTT. Its protein product is CSAREAVASTDTQYF.

As to this clonotype: Since a much larger clone is just one base distant, this may be a read error. CDR3 nucleotide sequence: TGTGCCAGCAGTCACCAGACAGGGCATGACTACACCTTC. Translating gives CASSHQTGHDYTF. The chain uses TRBV12-3 or TRBV12-4 and TRBJ1-2; 7 nucleotides align to TRBD1. The CDR3 is made up of 13 amino acids. V lost 5 bases, J lost 10 bases, and 10 bases stayed unmatched.

The chain combines TRBV5-5 with TRBJ1-1; D call uncertain. The CDR3 contains 14 residues. Germline V lookup: CDR1 SGHKS, CDR2 YYEKEE (reference sequence). V was pared by 4 bases and J by 4 bases, with 14 bases between. The CDR3 is CASSQTSERTEAFF. In DNA, the CDR3 is TGTGCCAGCAGCCAAACTTCGGAGCGCACTGAAGCTTTCTTT.

The rearrangement links TRBV7-9 to TRBJ1-2; D might be TRBD1 (6 bases). CDR3 length equals 14 residues. Per germline, CDR1 SEHNR and CDR2 FQNEAQ (reference sequence). Trimming took off 5 bases at V and 6 bases at J, with 16 bases between the two ends. The CDR3 sequence: CASSPGGRAHGYTF. DNA for the CDR3: TGTGCCAGCAGCCCGGGGGGGCGCGCGCATGGCTACACCTTC.

This clonotype occurred once. At one of its ends the junction is not consistent with the germline gene, which may arise from a read error. CDR3 DNA: TGTGCCCGCAGTTACCTAAATAACCAGCATTTT. This codes for CARSYLNNQHF. The rearrangement joins TRBV6-2 or TRBV6-3 to TRBJ1-5, with D unresolved. CDR1 is MNHEY, CDR2 SVGEGT, per germline. The CDR3 sequence is 11 residues long.

The chain recombines TRBV6-6 with TRBJ2-7, with TRBD2 identical over 15 bases. The CDR3 has 17 residues. The germline V gene encodes CDR1 MNHNY and CDR2 SVGAGI (reference sequence). The J segment lost 6 bases and the V segment lost 3 bases, leaving 9 bases of the junction unmatched. The CDR3: CASSYSGTSGRICEQYV. The CDR3 coding sequence is TGTGCCAGCAGTTATTCCGGGACTAGCGGGAGGATCTGCGAGCAGTACGTC.

For this clonotype: Just one base apart from a much larger clone, this may be a read error. J is TRBJ1-4 and V is TRBV20-1, with no clear D. This CDR3 spans 12 amino acids. Trimming removed 5 bases from V and 8 bases from J, with 12 bases in between. Per germline, CDR1 DFQATT and CDR2 SNEGSKA (reference sequence). The CDR3 DNA follows: TGCAGTGCTCCTAGATCGGAGGAAAAACTGTTTTTT. Protein: CSAPRSEEKLFF.

This clonotype was found a few times. It may be a read error: a sequence one base away is much more abundant. This chain links TRBV11-3 with TRBJ2-3; no clear D. From germline, CDR1 is SGHNT and CDR2 YENEEA. The CDR3 extends over 15 amino acids. CDR3 in amino acids: CASSLDPPPADMQYF. CDR3 coding DNA: TGTGCCAGCAGCTTAGACCCCCCCCCGGCGGATATGCAGTATTTT.

On this clonotype itself: A much larger clone sits a single nucleotide away, making a read error possible. V usage is TRBV11-3 and J usage is TRBJ2-1; 7 nucleotides agree with TRBD2. The CDR3 totals 17 residues. The junction had 14 bases not matched to a gene; V was cut back by 0 bases and J by 9 bases. In germline, CDR1 is SGHNT, CDR2 YENEEA. CDR3 loop: CASSLEGARSGFGEQFF. CDR3 coding DNA: TGTGCCAGCAGCTTAGAAGGGGCCCGTAGCGGGTTCGGTGAGCAGTTCTTC.

Worth noting for this clonotype: Germline is not matched at one junction end, which may reflect a read error. This chain joins TRBV6-1 and TRBJ1-5, with 8 bases matching TRBD1. CDR1 MNHNS and CDR2 SASEGT come from the germline V gene. The CDR3 has 15 amino acids. In nucleotides, the CDR3 is TGTACCAGCAACCGGATGGGACAGGGCAATCAGCCCCAGCATTTT. Protein sequence: CTSNRMGQGNQPQHF.